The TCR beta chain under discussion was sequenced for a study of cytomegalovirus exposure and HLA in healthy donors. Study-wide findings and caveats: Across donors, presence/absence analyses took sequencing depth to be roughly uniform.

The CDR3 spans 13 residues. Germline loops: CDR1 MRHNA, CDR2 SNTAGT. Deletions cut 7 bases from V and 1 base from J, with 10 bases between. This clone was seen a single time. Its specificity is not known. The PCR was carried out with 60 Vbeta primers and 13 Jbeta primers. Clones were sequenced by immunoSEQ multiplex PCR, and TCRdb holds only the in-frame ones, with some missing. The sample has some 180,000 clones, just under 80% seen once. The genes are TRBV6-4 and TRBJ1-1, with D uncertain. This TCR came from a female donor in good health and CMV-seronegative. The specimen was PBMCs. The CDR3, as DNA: TGTGCCAGCACTTACTATGCGAACACTGAAGCTTTCTTT. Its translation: CASTYYANTEAFF.